This TCR beta chain was profiled in a study of T cell changes during pregnancy in multiple sclerosis. Looked up from germline, CDR1 is SGHTA and CDR2 is FQGNSA. Trimming took off 1 base at V and 12 bases at J, with 13 bases between the two ends. The CDR3 consists of 13 residues. The repertoire was sequenced with immunoSEQ multiplex PCR; TCRdb's copy has only in-frame clones and lacks some. The table lists just under 95,000 clones, 85% to 95% of them singletons. The sequence derives from a female donor with multiple sclerosis, enrolled in a pregnancy study. This sequence joins TRBV7-2 and TRBJ1-3; D is possibly TRBD1 (5 bases). The sequences come from peripheral blood, collected in the first trimester of pregnancy. CDR3 DNA: TGTGCCAGCAGCTTAGTTGCGTCAGGGTACATATATTTT. Translation: CASSLVASGYIYF.